The source of this T cell receptor (beta chain) is a study of cytomegalovirus exposure and HLA in healthy donors. The study, taken as a whole, reports: Researchers counted 180 or so TCR beta chains as cytomegalovirus-associated. CMV antigen specificity of a few CMV-associated chains was confirmed in vitro. TCR beta sequences reportedly predicted most subjects' HLA-A and HLA-B alleles accurately.

This clone was seen a handful of times. Antigen unknown. The junction had 5 bases not matched to a gene; V was cut back by 2 bases and J by 3 bases. The CDR3 contains 15 residues. Germline assignment: CDR1 SGHRS and CDR2 YFSETQ. The PCR had 60 Vbeta and 13 Jbeta primers. Clones were read by immunoSEQ multiplex PCR, and TCRdb kept only the in-frame ones, dropping some. Of more than 95,000 clones in the sample, less than 85% were seen once. Sequenced material: PBMCs. The TCR sequence derives from a man aged 25-45 years in good health and CMV-seropositive. V and J are TRBV5-1 and TRBJ2-4; TRBD2 aligns across 7 bases. The CDR3 sequence: CASSFGGGSKNIQYF. The CDR3 coding sequence is TGCGCCAGCAGCTTTGGGGGGGGGAGCAAAAACATTCAGTACTTC.